A selection of T cell receptor beta chains follows, all from one sample in a study of blood T cell repertoires in COVID-19. The data were produced by immunoSEQ multiplex PCR, yet TCRdb's version contains in-frame clones alone and is incomplete. The table has around 160,000 clones, under 90% seen once. Sequencing was done on a sample of peripheral blood. These receptors all stem from a human donor in a cohort sampled during active COVID-19. The CDR3 runs from the conserved cysteine through the conserved F or W. D genes are given only for firm matches. Clone size is given for some rows only: seen once, a few or many times, or a class if the clone is expanded.

d_call: TRBD1; j_call: TRBJ2-7; clone_size: once; v_call: TRBV12-5; cdr3_nt: TGTGCTAGTGCCAATGACAGGGTAGGGGACGAGCAGTACTTC; cdr3_aa: CASANDRVGDEQYF
d_call: TRBD1; j_call: TRBJ1-2; clone_size: .; v_call: TRBV7-9; cdr3_nt: TGTGCCAGCAGCCCGGGACAGGGGCCCTATGGCTACACCTTC; cdr3_aa: CASSPGQGPYGYTF
d_call: .; j_call: TRBJ1-2; clone_size: .; v_call: TRBV19; cdr3_nt: TGTGCCAGTACCCTAGGCGACCGTCCGTCCTATGGCTACACCTTC; cdr3_aa: CASTLGDRPSYGYTF
d_call: TRBD1; j_call: TRBJ1-5; clone_size: once; v_call: TRBV2; cdr3_nt: TGTGCCAGCAACGACAGGGGTAGCAATCAGCCCCAGCATTTT; cdr3_aa: CASNDRGSNQPQHF
d_call: .; j_call: TRBJ2-5; clone_size: .; v_call: TRBV11-2; cdr3_nt: TGTGCCTCCCGCCGGGGGGCAGGAGAGACCCAGTACTTC; cdr3_aa: CASRRGAGETQYF
d_call: .; j_call: TRBJ1-6; clone_size: .; v_call: TRBV6-5; cdr3_nt: TGTGCCAGCAGTTACGGCAGTTATTCACCCCTCCACTTT; cdr3_aa: CASSYGSYSPLHF
d_call: .; j_call: TRBJ1-6; clone_size: .; v_call: TRBV4-3; cdr3_nt: TGCGCCAGCAGCCCCCAAGTCGGGTTGTTAGATTCACCCCTCCACTTT; cdr3_aa: CASSPQVGLLDSPLHF
d_call: TRBD1; j_call: TRBJ1-3; clone_size: few; v_call: TRBV30; cdr3_nt: TGTGCCTGGGGGACAGGGGTTTTGGGAAACACCATATATTTT; cdr3_aa: CAWGTGVLGNTIYF
d_call: TRBD1; j_call: TRBJ2-1; clone_size: .; v_call: TRBV5-1; cdr3_nt: TGCGCCAGCAGCCATACGGGACAGGGGCCCGATGAGCAGTTCTTC; cdr3_aa: CASSHTGQGPDEQFF
d_call: TRBD1; j_call: TRBJ1-1; clone_size: .; v_call: TRBV7-8; cdr3_nt: TGTGCCAGCAGCAGAGACAGGGGTGGGACTGAAGCTTTCTTT; cdr3_aa: CASSRDRGGTEAFF
d_call: .; j_call: TRBJ1-5; clone_size: .; v_call: TRBV4-3; cdr3_nt: TGCGCCAGCAGCCAGTCACCAGGGTTGAAACAGCCCCAGCATTTT; cdr3_aa: CASSQSPGLKQPQHF
d_call: TRBD1; j_call: TRBJ1-2; clone_size: .; v_call: TRBV24-1; cdr3_nt: TGTGCCACCGGGACAGACTATGGCTACACCTTC; cdr3_aa: CATGTDYGYTF
d_call: .; j_call: TRBJ1-5; clone_size: .; v_call: TRBV5-5; cdr3_nt: TGTGCCAGCAGCTCAGACTCGTATAGCAATCAGCCCCAGCATTTT; cdr3_aa: CASSSDSYSNQPQHF
d_call: .; j_call: TRBJ1-2; clone_size: .; v_call: TRBV5-6; cdr3_nt: TGTGCCAGCAGCGTTGGGTTAAGCAGAGGGTATGGCTACACCTTC; cdr3_aa: CASSVGLSRGYGYTF
d_call: .; j_call: TRBJ2-5; clone_size: .; v_call: TRBV5-5; cdr3_nt: TGTGCCAGCAGCGGAAGCGTGGTCGACCAAGAGACCCAGTACTTC; cdr3_aa: CASSGSVVDQETQYF
d_call: .; j_call: TRBJ2-7; clone_size: .; v_call: TRBV5-1; cdr3_nt: TGCGCCAGCAGCCAAGACAGCCGCGAGCAGTACTTC; cdr3_aa: CASSQDSREQYF
d_call: TRBD1; j_call: TRBJ1-1; clone_size: .; v_call: TRBV13; cdr3_nt: TGTGCCAGCAGCGGTAGAGACAGGGCAGGCACTGAAGCTTTCTTT; cdr3_aa: CASSGRDRAGTEAFF
d_call: TRBD1; j_call: TRBJ1-2; clone_size: .; v_call: TRBV30; cdr3_nt: TGTGCCTGGAGCCTACTTAAGGACAGGGGGTATCGGAACTATGGCTACACCTTC; cdr3_aa: CAWSLLKDRGYRNYGYTF
d_call: .; j_call: TRBJ2-7; clone_size: .; v_call: TRBV19; cdr3_nt: TGTGCCAGTAGTCCGTGGGAGACATCCTACGAGCAGTACTTC; cdr3_aa: CASSPWETSYEQYF
d_call: TRBD1; j_call: TRBJ1-1; clone_size: .; v_call: TRBV29-1; cdr3_nt: TGCAGCGTTGGGACAGGGAATAACACTGAAGCTTTCTTT; cdr3_aa: CSVGTGNNTEAFF
d_call: .; j_call: TRBJ1-2; clone_size: .; v_call: TRBV5-1; cdr3_nt: TGCGCCAGCAGCTTGGAAGGTTTCGGGTATGGCTACACCTTC; cdr3_aa: CASSLEGFGYGYTF
d_call: .; j_call: TRBJ2-5; clone_size: .; v_call: TRBV20-1; cdr3_nt: TGCAGTGCTGGTGCGACGGACTACCAAGAGACCCAGTACTTC; cdr3_aa: CSAGATDYQETQYF
d_call: TRBD1; j_call: TRBJ2-5; clone_size: .; v_call: TRBV28; cdr3_nt: TGTGCCAGCAGCAGGCCGGGACAGGGATTGAAGACCCAGTACTTC; cdr3_aa: CASSRPGQGLKTQYF
d_call: .; j_call: TRBJ1-4; clone_size: .; v_call: TRBV6-6; cdr3_nt: TGTGCCAGCACTCTGCGGGGCCCACAAGTAGGAGAAAAACTGTTTTTT; cdr3_aa: CASTLRGPQVGEKLFF
d_call: TRBD1; j_call: TRBJ1-4; clone_size: .; v_call: TRBV9; cdr3_nt: TGTGCCAGCAGCGTAGGGACAGCCCAGGGGGCTAATGAAAAACTGTTTTTT; cdr3_aa: CASSVGTAQGANEKLFF
d_call: .; j_call: TRBJ1-2; clone_size: .; v_call: TRBV6-5; cdr3_nt: TGTGCCAGCAGCCAGTCGGGACAATCCTATGGCTACACCTTC; cdr3_aa: CASSQSGQSYGYTF
d_call: .; j_call: TRBJ1-1; clone_size: few; v_call: TRBV11-3; cdr3_nt: TGTGCCAGCAGCCAGAACGGGTTCCAGAACACTGAAGCTTTCTTT; cdr3_aa: CASSQNGFQNTEAFF
d_call: TRBD1; j_call: TRBJ1-2; clone_size: .; v_call: TRBV5-4; cdr3_nt: TGTGCCAGCAGCTTGGGACAGGGGGCTTGGTATGGCTACACCTTC; cdr3_aa: CASSLGQGAWYGYTF
d_call: .; j_call: TRBJ2-7; clone_size: .; v_call: TRBV7-9; cdr3_nt: TGTGCCAGCAGTTCCTCTAGCCACGAGCAGTACTTC; cdr3_aa: CASSSSSHEQYF